This entry describes one TCR beta chain. One end of the junction varies from germline; a read error may be responsible. The CDR3 loop spans 14 amino acids. Germline assignment: CDR1 MNHEY and CDR2 SVGEGT. The sample belongs to a study of identical twins. Using its own MiXCR run on the 5' RACE reads, TCRdb lists one record per CDR3 protein. The sample includes 1.5 million to 2 million distinct CDR3 sequences, around a third of them seen just once. The chain carries TRBV6-2 or TRBV6-3 and TRBJ2-3, with TRBD2 as a possible D gene (6 bases). This TCR derives from a newborn girl in good health. The sequenced sample was cord blood. The DNA of the CDR3 is TGTGCCAGCAGTTACTCCGGGAGCAGAGATACGCAGTATTTT. It encodes CASSYSGSRDTQYF.